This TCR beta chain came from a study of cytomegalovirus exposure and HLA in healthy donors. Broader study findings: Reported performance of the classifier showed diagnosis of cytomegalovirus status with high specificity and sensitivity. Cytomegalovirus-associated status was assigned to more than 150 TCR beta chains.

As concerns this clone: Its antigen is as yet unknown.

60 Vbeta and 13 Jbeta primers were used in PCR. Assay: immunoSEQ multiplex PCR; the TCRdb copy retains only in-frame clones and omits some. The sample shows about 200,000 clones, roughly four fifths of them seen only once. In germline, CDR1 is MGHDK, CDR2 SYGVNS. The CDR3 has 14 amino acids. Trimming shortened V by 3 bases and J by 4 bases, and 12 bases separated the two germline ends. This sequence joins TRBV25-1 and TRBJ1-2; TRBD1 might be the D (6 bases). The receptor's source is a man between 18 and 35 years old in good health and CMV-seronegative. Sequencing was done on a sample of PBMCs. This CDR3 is CASSDQGPFYGYTF. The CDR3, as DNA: TGTGCCAGCAGTGATCAGGGGCCTTTCTATGGCTACACCTTC.